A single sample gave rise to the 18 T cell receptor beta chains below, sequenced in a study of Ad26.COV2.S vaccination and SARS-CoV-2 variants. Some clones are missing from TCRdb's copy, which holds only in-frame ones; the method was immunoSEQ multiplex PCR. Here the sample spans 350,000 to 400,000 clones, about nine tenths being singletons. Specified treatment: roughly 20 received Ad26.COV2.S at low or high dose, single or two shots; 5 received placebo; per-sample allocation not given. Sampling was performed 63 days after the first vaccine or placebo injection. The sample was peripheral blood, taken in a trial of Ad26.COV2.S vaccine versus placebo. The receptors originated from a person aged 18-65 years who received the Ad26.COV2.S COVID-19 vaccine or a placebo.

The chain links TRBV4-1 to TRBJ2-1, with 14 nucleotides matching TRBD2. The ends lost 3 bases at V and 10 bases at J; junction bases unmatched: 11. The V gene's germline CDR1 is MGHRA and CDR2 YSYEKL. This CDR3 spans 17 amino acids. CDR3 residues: CASSHPSTSGGAREQFF. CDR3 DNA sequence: TGCGCCAGCAGCCACCCCTCGACTAGCGGGGGGGCGAGAGAGCAGTTCTTC.

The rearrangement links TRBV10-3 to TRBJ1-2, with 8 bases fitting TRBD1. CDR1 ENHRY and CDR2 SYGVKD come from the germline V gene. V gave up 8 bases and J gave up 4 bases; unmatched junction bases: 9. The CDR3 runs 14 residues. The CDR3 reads CAIEGTGTTYGYTF. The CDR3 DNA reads TGTGCCATCGAAGGGACAGGAACGACCTATGGCTACACCTTC.

CDR3 bases: TGTGCCAGCAGACCCGACTGGAACTATGGCTACACCTTC. Protein product: CASRPDWNYGYTF. The chain recombines TRBV6-5 with TRBJ1-2; the D is unclear. CDR1 and CDR2 (germline): MNHEY, SVGAGI. V was pared by 6 bases and J by 2 bases, with 10 bases between. This CDR3 contains 13 residues.

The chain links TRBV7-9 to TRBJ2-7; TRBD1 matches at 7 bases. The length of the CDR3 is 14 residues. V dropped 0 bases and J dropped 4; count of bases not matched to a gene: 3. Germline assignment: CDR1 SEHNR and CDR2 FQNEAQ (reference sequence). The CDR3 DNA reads TGTGCCAGCAGCTTAGCAGACAGGGCATACGAGCAGTACTTC. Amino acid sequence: CASSLADRAYEQYF. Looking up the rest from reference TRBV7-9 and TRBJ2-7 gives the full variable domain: DTGVSQNPRHKITKRGQNVTFRCDPISEHNRLYWYRQTLGQGPEFLTYFQNEAQLEKSRLLSDRFSAERPKGSFSTLEIQRTEQGDSAMYLCASSLADRAYEQYFGPGTRLTVT.

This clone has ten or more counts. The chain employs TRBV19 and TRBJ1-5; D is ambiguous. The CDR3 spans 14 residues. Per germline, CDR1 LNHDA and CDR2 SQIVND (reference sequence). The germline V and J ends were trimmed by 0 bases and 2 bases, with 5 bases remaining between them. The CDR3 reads CASSIDEGNQPQHF. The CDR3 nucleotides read TGTGCCAGTAGTATAGATGAAGGCAATCAGCCCCAGCATTTT.

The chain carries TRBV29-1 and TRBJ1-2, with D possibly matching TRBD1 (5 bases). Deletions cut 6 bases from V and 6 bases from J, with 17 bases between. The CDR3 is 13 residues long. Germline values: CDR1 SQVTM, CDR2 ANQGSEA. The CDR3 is CSVTAQGSNGYTF. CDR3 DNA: TGCAGCGTGACCGCTCAGGGTAGTAATGGCTACACCTTC.

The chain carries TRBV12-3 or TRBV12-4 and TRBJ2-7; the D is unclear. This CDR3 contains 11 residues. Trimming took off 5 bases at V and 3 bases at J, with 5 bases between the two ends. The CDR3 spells CASSQHYEQYF. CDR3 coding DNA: TGTGCCAGCAGTCAACACTACGAGCAGTACTTC.

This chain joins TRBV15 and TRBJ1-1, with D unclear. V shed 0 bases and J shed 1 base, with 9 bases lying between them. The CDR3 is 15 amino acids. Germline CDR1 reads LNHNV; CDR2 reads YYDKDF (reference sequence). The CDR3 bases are TGTGCCACCAGCAGAGATCTCGACGGGAACACTGAAGCTTTCTTT. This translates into CATSRDLDGNTEAFF.

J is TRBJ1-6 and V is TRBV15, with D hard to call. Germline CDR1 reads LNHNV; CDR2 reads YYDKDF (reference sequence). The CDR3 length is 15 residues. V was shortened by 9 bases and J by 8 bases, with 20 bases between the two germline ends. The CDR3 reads CATEGNGILDSPLHF. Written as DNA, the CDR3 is TGTGCCACGGAAGGGAACGGTATATTGGATTCACCCCTCCACTTT.

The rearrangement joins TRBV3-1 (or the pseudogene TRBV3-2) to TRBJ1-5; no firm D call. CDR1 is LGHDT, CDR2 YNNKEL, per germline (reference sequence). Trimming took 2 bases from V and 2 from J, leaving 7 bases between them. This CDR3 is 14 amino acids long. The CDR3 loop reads CASSQTVGNQPQHF. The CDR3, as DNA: TGTGCCAGCAGCCAAACCGTAGGCAATCAGCCCCAGCATTTT.

This CDR3 reads CASSLSAGAVRETQYF. The CDR3 DNA follows: TGTGCCAGCAGCTTATCCGCAGGGGCGGTGCGAGAGACCCAGTACTTC. The gene calls are TRBV11-2 and TRBJ2-5, with D possibly TRBD1 on 6 matching bases. CDR3 length equals 16 residues. Per germline, CDR1 SGHAT and CDR2 FQNNGV. V lost 2 bases and J lost 4, with 17 bases in between.

The CDR3 reads CASSLLGAQYF. Written as DNA, the CDR3 is TGTGCCAGCAGCCTCTTGGGGGCGCAGTATTTT. This chain links TRBV7-8 with TRBJ2-3; D tentatively reads TRBD1 or TRBD2 (5 bases each). The germline V gene encodes CDR1 SGHVS and CDR2 FQNEAQ. Trimming shortened V by 5 bases and J by 10 bases, and 10 bases separated the two germline ends. CDR3 size: 11 residues.

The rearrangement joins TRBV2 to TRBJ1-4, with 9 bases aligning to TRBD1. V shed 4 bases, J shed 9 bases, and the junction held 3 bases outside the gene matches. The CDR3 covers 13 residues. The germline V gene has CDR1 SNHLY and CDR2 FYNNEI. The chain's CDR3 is CASSGGQGKKLFF. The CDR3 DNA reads TGTGCCAGCAGTGGCGGACAGGGGAAAAAACTGTTTTTT.

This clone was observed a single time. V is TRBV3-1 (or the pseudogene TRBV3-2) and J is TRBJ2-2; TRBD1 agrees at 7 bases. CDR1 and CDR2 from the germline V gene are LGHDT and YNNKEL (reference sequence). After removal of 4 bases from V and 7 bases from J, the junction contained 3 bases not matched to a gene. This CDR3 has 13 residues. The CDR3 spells CASSLQGYGELFF. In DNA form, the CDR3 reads TGTGCCAGCAGCCTACAGGGGTACGGGGAGCTGTTTTTT.

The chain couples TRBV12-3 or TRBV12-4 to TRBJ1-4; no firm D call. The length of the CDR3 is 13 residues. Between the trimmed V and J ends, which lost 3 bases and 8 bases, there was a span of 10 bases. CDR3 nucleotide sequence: TGTGCCAGCAGTTTTGCGGGGATCGAAAAACTGTTTTTT. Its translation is CASSFAGIEKLFF.

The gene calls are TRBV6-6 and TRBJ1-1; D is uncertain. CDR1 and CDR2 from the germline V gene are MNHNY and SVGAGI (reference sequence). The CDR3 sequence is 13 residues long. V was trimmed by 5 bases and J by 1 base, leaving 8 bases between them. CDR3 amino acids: CASSPRANTEAFF. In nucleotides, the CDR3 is TGTGCCAGCAGTCCTAGGGCGAACACTGAAGCTTTCTTT.

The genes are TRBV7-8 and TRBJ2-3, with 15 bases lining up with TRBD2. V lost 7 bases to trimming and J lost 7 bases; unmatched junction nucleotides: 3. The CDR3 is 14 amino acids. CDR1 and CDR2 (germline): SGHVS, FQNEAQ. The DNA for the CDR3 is TGTGCCAGCACCGGGACTAGCGGGGGGAATACGCAGTATTTT. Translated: CASTGTSGGNTQYF.

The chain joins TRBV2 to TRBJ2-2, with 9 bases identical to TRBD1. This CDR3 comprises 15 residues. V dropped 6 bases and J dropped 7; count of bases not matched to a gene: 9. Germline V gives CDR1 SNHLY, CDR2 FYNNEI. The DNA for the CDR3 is TGTGCCAGCAGACACAGGGGGCTCTTGATCGGGGAGCTGTTTTTT. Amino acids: CASRHRGLLIGELFF.